Listed below are T cell receptor beta chains from one sample, sequenced in a study of blood T cells in healthy people across ages. TCRdb re-called the 5' RACE reads through MiXCR, storing one row per CDR3 protein. The top ten hold about 3.8% of the sample, which has approximately 1.5 million distinct CDR3 sequences, 40% to 45% seen once. The specimen sequenced was blood. The receptors were sampled from a woman aged 18-29 years in good health. The CDR3 runs from the conserved cysteine through the conserved F or W. The D gene is left open where the match is weak. The size of a clone is reported for some rows only, either as once, few or many, or as a class for expanded clones.

J gene,D gene,V gene,clone size,CDR3 protein,CDR3 DNA
TRBJ2-2,TRBD2,TRBV20-1,.,CSARSSGPPNTGELFF,TGCAGTGCTAGGTCTAGCGGGCCTCCAAACACCGGGGAGCTGTTTTTT
TRBJ2-5,.,TRBV11-1,.,CASSSSGLETQYF,TGTGCCAGCAGCTCCAGCGGGCTCGAGACCCAGTACTTC
TRBJ2-1,.,TRBV27,.,CGSSFLYKGGPSNEQFF,TGTGGCAGCAGTTTCCTTTATAAAGGGGGGCCCTCCAATGAGCAGTTCTTC
TRBJ2-4,.,TRBV7-2,.,CASSLERKNIQYF,TGTGCCAGCAGCTTAGAACGTAAAAACATTCAGTACTTC
TRBJ1-1,TRBD1,TRBV4-3,.,CASSRGQGYPTEAFF,TGCGCCAGCAGCCGCGGACAGGGGTATCCGACTGAAGCTTTCTTT
TRBJ1-2,TRBD1,TRBV27,.,CASSLGAGGIGYTF,TGTGCCAGCAGTTTAGGGGCAGGGGGTATTGGCTACACCTTC
TRBJ2-3,TRBD2,TRBV28,.,CASSLLPIAGTPFRDTRYF,TGTGCCAGCAGTTTACTACCGATAGCGGGAACACCGTTTAGGGATACGCGGTATTTT
TRBJ1-2,TRBD1,TRBV20-1,.,CSAYGQGVGYTF,TGCAGTGCTTACGGACAGGGTGTCGGCTACACCTTC
TRBJ2-3,TRBD2,TRBV7-3,few,CASSLAGGATQYF,TGTGCCAGCAGTCTAGCGGGAGGGGCTACGCAGTATTTT
TRBJ2-5,TRBD2,TRBV13,.,CASSNSGENSYNEQYF,TGTGCCAGCAGTAATAGCGGGGAGAACTCCTACAATGAGCAGTACTTC
TRBJ2-1,TRBD2,TRBV7-2,many,CASSSLAGPSSYNEQFF,TGTGCCAGCAGCTCCCTAGCGGGACCAAGCTCCTACAATGAGCAGTTCTTC
TRBJ2-3,.,TRBV7-2,few,CASSVVWTDTQYF,TGTGCCAGCAGCGTCGTATGGACAGATACGCAGTATTTT
TRBJ2-1,TRBD2,TRBV7-2,.,CASSLSGAKETQFF,TGTGCCAGCAGCTTAAGCGGGGCAAAAGAGACCCAGTTCTTC
TRBJ1-5,.,TRBV10-3,.,CAISEQESQPQHF,TGTGCCATCAGTGAACAGGAGAGTCAGCCCCAGCATTTT
TRBJ2-7,.,TRBV2,many,CASSEGQGGVLQYF,TGTGCCAGCAGTGAAGGACAGGGAGGGGTTTTGCAGTACTTC
TRBJ1-5,.,TRBV20-1,.,CSALPGQANQPQHF,TGCAGTGCCCTCCCTGGGCAGGCCAATCAGCCCCAGCATTTT
TRBJ2-1,TRBD2,TRBV11-2,.,CASLEGAGGYNEQFF,TGTGCCAGCCTTGAAGGAGCGGGGGGGTACAATGAGCAGTTCTTC
TRBJ1-2,TRBD1,TRBV7-2,.,CASSLEAGGGYTF,TGTGCCAGCAGCTTAGAAGCAGGGGGCGGCTACACCTTC
TRBJ2-1,.,TRBV20-1,few,CSARGALYNEQFF,TGCAGTGCTAGGGGAGCTCTCTACAATGAGCAGTTCTTC
TRBJ2-7,TRBD1,TRBV30,.,CAWTYGTGNEQYF,TGTGCCTGGACCTATGGGACAGGGAACGAGCAGTACTTC
TRBJ1-1,.,TRBV29-1,.,CSVGYSLNTEAFF,TGCAGCGTTGGGTACAGTTTGAACACTGAAGCTTTCTTT
TRBJ2-1,TRBD1,TRBV12-3/TRBV12-4,.,CASRRKSDRNNEQFF,TGTGCCAGCAGAAGAAAATCGGACAGGAACAATGAGCAGTTCTTC
TRBJ2-3,.,TRBV2,few,CASSGEGWDTQYF,TGTGCCAGCAGTGGTGAGGGTTGGGATACGCAGTATTTT
TRBJ2-4,.,TRBV4-2,.,CASSQDGARENIQYF,TGTGCCAGCAGCCAAGATGGCGCACGTGAAAACATTCAGTACTTC
TRBJ2-1,TRBD1,TRBV16,few,CASSQIETGEYNEQFF,TGTGCCAGCAGCCAAATAGAGACAGGGGAGTACAATGAGCAGTTCTTC
TRBJ2-7,.,TRBV27,.,CASSLRKSYEQYF,TGTGCCAGCAGTTTAAGGAAGTCCTACGAGCAGTACTTC
TRBJ2-1,.,TRBV20-1,.,CSANSDSPGLVLYNEQFF,TGCAGTGCGAACTCGGACAGCCCGGGACTGGTACTTTACAATGAGCAGTTCTTC
TRBJ2-1,.,TRBV4-2,few,CASSQGGSMNEQFF,TGTGCCAGCAGCCAAGGGGGTAGCATGAATGAGCAGTTCTTC
TRBJ1-6,TRBD1,TRBV2,few,CASSLTTGGFNSPLHF,TGTGCCAGCAGCCTTACGACAGGGGGTTTCAATTCACCCCTCCACTTT
TRBJ1-5,.,TRBV20-1,few,CSAPQDSNQPQHF,TGCAGTGCCCCACAGGATAGCAATCAGCCCCAGCATTTT
TRBJ1-5,.,TRBV4-2,.,CASRPFRAQPRNQPQHF,TGTGCCAGCAGACCCTTCCGAGCCCAACCGCGCAATCAGCCCCAGCATTTT
TRBJ2-7,.,TRBV27,.,CASSLTQPNNEQYF,TGTGCCAGCAGTTTGACCCAGCCTAACAATGAGCAGTACTTC
TRBJ2-3,TRBD2,TRBV7-2,few,CASSLSSGRQDTQYF,TGTGCCAGCAGTTTATCTAGCGGACGCCAAGATACGCAGTATTTT
TRBJ2-7,TRBD2,TRBV9,.,CASSTTSGNYEQYF,TGTGCCAGCAGCACGACTAGCGGGAACTACGAGCAGTACTTC
TRBJ2-3,TRBD2,TRBV6-2/TRBV6-3,.,CASSYGASGTTDTQYF,TGTGCCAGCAGTTACGGGGCTAGCGGGACCACAGATACGCAGTATTTT
TRBJ2-1,TRBD2,TRBV2,.,CASRESTAGGPFF,TGTGCCAGCAGGGAAAGCACAGCGGGGGGGCCGTTCTTC
TRBJ1-5,.,TRBV28,few,CASSRQVYSNQPQHF,TGTGCCAGCAGCCGACAGGTCTATAGCAATCAGCCCCAGCATTTT
TRBJ2-1,TRBD1,TRBV6-6,.,CASRLGGSSYNEQFF,TGTGCCAGCAGGCTAGGGGGCTCCTCCTACAATGAGCAGTTCTTC